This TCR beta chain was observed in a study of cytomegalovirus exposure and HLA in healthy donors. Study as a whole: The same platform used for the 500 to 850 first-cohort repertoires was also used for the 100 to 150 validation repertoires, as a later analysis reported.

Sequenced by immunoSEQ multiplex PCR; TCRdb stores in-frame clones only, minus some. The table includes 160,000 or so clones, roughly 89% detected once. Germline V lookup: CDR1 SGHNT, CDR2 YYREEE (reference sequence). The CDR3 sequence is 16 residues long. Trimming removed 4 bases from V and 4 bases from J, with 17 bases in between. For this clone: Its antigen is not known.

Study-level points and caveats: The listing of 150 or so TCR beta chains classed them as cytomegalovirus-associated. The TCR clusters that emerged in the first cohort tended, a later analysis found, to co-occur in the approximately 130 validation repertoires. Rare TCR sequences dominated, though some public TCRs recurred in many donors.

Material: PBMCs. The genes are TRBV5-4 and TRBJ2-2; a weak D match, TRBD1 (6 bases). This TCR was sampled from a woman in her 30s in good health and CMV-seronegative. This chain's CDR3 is CASSDGRQGSTGELFF. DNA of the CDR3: TGTGCCAGCAGCGACGGGCGGCAGGGGAGCACCGGGGAGCTGTTTTTT.